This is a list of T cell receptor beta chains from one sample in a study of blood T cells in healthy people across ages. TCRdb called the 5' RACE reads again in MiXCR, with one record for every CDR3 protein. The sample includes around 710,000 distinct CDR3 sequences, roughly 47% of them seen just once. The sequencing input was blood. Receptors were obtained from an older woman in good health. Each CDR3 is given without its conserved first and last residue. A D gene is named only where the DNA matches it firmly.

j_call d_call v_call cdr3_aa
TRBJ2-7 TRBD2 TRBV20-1 SASALAGASVHEQY
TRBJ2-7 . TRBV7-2 ASSLGERYEQY
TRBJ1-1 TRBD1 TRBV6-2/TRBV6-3 ASSSSLTGGTEAF
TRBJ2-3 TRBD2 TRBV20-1 SAREIAGLSTDTQY
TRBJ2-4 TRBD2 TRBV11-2 ASSLASGGADIQY
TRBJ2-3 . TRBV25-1 ASSKGGYDTQY
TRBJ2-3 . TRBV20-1 SASVDGRTDTQY
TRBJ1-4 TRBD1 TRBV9 ASSLTVGGEREKLF
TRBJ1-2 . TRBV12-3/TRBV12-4 ASSLSGGLTWDGYT
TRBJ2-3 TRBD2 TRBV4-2 ASSQQSSGGLDTQY
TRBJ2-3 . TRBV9 ASSVDSPDTQY
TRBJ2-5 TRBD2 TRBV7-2 ASSLSVASGQETQY
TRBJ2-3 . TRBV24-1 ATSDFDSTDTQY
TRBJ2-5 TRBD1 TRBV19 ASSIARQGAWETQY
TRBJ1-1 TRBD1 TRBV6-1 ASSEQGALTEAF
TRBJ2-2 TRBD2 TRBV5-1 ASSQTSLGELF